This T cell receptor beta chain was sequenced in a study of T cells in Graves' hyperthyroidism and ophthalmopathy. Germline CDR1 reads SGHAT; CDR2 reads FQNNGV. Trimming left V 3 bases short and J 7 bases short, with 13 bases between. The CDR3 sequence is 13 residues long. Regions amplified from RNA transcripts were the TCR beta CDR3 regions. Researchers ran a first-round RT-PCR on the TCR CDR3 using the HTBI primer set. TCRdb itself ran the multiplex PCR reads through MiXCR, one entry per CDR3 protein. This sample carries about 270,000 distinct CDR3 sequences, around 25% of them seen once, and the ten largest clones take approximately 30%. This clonotype was found many times.

The J gene is TRBJ2-7, the V gene TRBV11-2, with D perhaps TRBD1 or TRBD2 (6 bases each). Sequencing was performed on blood. The clonotype originates from a man aged 40-50 years with Graves' hyperthyroidism that later progressed to Graves' ophthalmopathy. CDR3 bases: TGTGCCAGCAGCTTTAATTCGGGGGCTGAGCAGTACTTC. Translated, it gives CASSFNSGAEQYF.